The rows below give T cell receptor beta chains drawn from one sample of a study of CD8 T cells in Susac syndrome. MiXCR, applied by TCRdb to the immunoSEQ multiplex PCR reads, yields one record per CDR3 protein. The sample contains approximately 150,000 distinct CDR3 sequences, around 94% of which appear only once. Sequencing was carried out using CD4+ T cells from PBMCs. The receptors shown here come from a human donor in good health. Both conserved end residues are trimmed from each CDR3.

>11|TRBJ2-5|TRBV20-1
SARLGVQETQY
>11|TRBJ2-7|TRBV6-5
ASSRDPSYEQY
>14|TRBJ2-3|TRBV7-2
ASSLLAGGPGDTQY
>11|TRBJ1-1|TRBV3-1
ASSQEQRTEAF
>10|TRBJ2-7|TRBV5-1
ASSPGQGEQY
>11|TRBJ2-7|TRBV20-1
SARSPSSYEQY
>13|TRBJ1-3|TRBV7-3
ASSRLPNSGNTIY
>13|TRBJ2-2|TRBV5-1
ASSLGRGWTGELF
>11|TRBJ1-1|TRBV6-1
ASRTEPNTEAF
>10|TRBJ2-1|TRBV12-3/TRBV12-4
ASSTRRTEQF
>12|TRBJ2-2|TRBV15
ATSWTVNTGELF
>12|TRBJ1-1|TRBV7-3
ASSPGGGDTEAF
>12|TRBJ2-1|TRBV12-3/TRBV12-4
ASSSGTPYNEQF
>12|TRBJ2-1|TRBV20-1
SAGAGVDYNEQF
>13|TRBJ2-7|TRBV20-1
SASGVSAGSYEQY
>11|TRBJ2-1|TRBV5-1
ASRTSGPDEQF
>13|TRBJ2-3|TRBV9
ASSADRVGTDTQY
>14|TRBJ1-1|TRBV10-3
AISEFGTLGNTEAF
>9|TRBJ1-3|TRBV5-1
ASSWQGTIY
>14|TRBJ2-3|TRBV5-1
ASSLTGPRSTDTQY
>13|TRBJ1-4|TRBV29-1
SVGPTGGTNEKLF
>9|TRBJ2-3|TRBV6-5
ASSYEDTQY
>10|TRBJ2-7|TRBV15
ATSRVGYEQY
>12|TRBJ2-3|TRBV30
AWSQDSSTDTQY